The TCR beta chain under discussion was sequenced for a study of long-term antiretroviral therapy in people with HIV. Regarding the study as a whole: Possibly under older ART regimens, blood was drawn between about 2004 and 2017. In samples taken after ART, diversity increased but remained below transplant donor control levels.

The run of the v3.0 immunoSEQ assay was at survey level. Clones were sequenced by immunoSEQ multiplex PCR, and TCRdb holds only the in-frame ones, with some missing. The table has about 28,000 clones, around three quarters seen once. V lost 0 bases, J lost 10 bases, and 7 bases stayed unmatched. Germline CDR1 is LGHNA and CDR2 is YSLEER. The CDR3 is 16 residues long. In the case of this clone: The antigen is not known.

Donors each had at least one pre-ART PBMC sample and at least two post-ART ones. Everyone in the study who had HIV was treated in the United States. The chain carries TRBV4-3 and TRBJ2-1; 12 bases map to TRBD2. The clonotype comes from a man in his forties or fifties with HIV. This material consisted of unsorted PBMCs, taken 0.3 years after starting antiretroviral therapy. The CDR3 region has the DNA TGCGCCAGCAGCCAAGAAACTAGCGGGGGGCCAGGGGAGCAGTTCTTC. It yields the protein CASSQETSGGPGEQFF.